This T cell receptor beta chain was recovered during a study of blood T cells in healthy people across ages. PBMCs were isolated at a quantity of at least 7 million per sample. Whole-study findings and limits: TCR beta diversity was tightly associated with the proportion of naive T cells.

Points on this clonotype: As yet, its antigen is unknown. An end of the junction differs from the germline gene, which may be a read error.

Germline V CDR1 and CDR2: DFQATT, SNEGSKA (reference sequence). This CDR3 region has 15 residues. With a J-beta primer mix and a sample-barcoded 5' primer, a second PCR ran about 6 to 11 cycles. TCRdb ran MiXCR on the 5' RACE reads and lists one entry per CDR3 protein. The table includes about a million distinct CDR3 sequences, more than 30% detected once. Source material: blood. This chain links TRBV20-1 with TRBJ2-1; the D gene is possibly TRBD1 (5 bases). The TCR originated in a man between 18 and 35 years old in good health. CDR3 bases: TGCAGTGCCAGAGACAGTTTTGGCTCCTACAATGAGCAGTTCTTC. Its protein product is CSARDSFGSYNEQFF.